This T cell receptor (beta chain) comes out of a study of long-term antiretroviral therapy in people with HIV. Study findings and constraints: Whichever time point was examined, clones expanded before ART dominated the repertoire. Although diversity increased after ART, it remained lower than in transplant donor controls.

Germline V gives CDR1 MNHNY, CDR2 SVGAGI (reference sequence). The CDR3 runs to 15 residues. V lost 6 bases to trimming and J lost 3 bases, with 18 bases between them. Details on this clone: As yet, its antigen is unknown.

Running of the v3.0 immunoSEQ assay took place at survey level. TCRdb keeps only in-frame clones here, not all; method: immunoSEQ multiplex PCR. The sample carries 15,000 to 20,000 clones, roughly 91% recorded once. The TCR was taken from a man in his sixties with HIV. The chain uses TRBV6-6 and TRBJ2-7; D may match TRBD1 or TRBD2 (5 bases each). This material consisted of unsorted PBMCs, taken 0.3 years after starting antiretroviral therapy. The CDR3 reads CASSPGLRGYYEQYF. The CDR3 DNA reads as TGTGCCAGCAGCCCCGGTTTGAGGGGATACTACGAGCAGTACTTC.